A single sample gave rise to the 10 T cell receptor beta chains below, sequenced in a study of OX40 agonist ivuxolimab in advanced cancers. Profiled with immunoSEQ multiplex PCR; TCRdb holds only in-frame clones, not every one. Among 48,000 or so clones, less than 85% were seen once, and the ten largest hold roughly 1.1%. The sample in question was CD4+ or CD8+ T cells sorted from blood, obtained in a trial of the OX40 agonist ivuxolimab. All receptors derive from an adult with an advanced solid tumor such as melanoma, head and neck, liver or kidney cancer.

The chain has TRBV6-5 and TRBJ2-5; D not resolved. The CDR3 runs 15 residues. The V end lost 6 bases, the J end lost 4 bases, and 18 bases lay between the germline ends. The germline V gene encodes CDR1 MNHEY and CDR2 SVGAGI. CDR3: CASSPDPSAGETQYF. The CDR3 DNA reads as TGTGCCAGCAGCCCAGACCCTAGTGCCGGAGAGACCCAGTACTTC.

This chain uses TRBV9 with TRBJ2-3; D gene unclear. V was clipped by 4 bases and J by 2 bases, with 14 bases between them. The germline CDR1 and CDR2 sequences are SGDLS and YYNGEE. The length of the CDR3 is 15 residues. The CDR3 spells CASSPRQINTDTQYF. The CDR3 nucleotides are TGTGCCAGCAGCCCCCGACAAATCAACACAGATACGCAGTATTTT. Using reference TRBV9 and TRBJ2-3 for the parts outside the CDR3, the full variable domain is DSGVTQTPKHLITATGQRVTLRCSPRSGDLSVYWYQQSLDQGLQFLIQYYNGEERAKGNILERFSAQQFPDLHSELNLSSLELGDSALYFCASSPRQINTDTQYFGPGTRLTVL.

The chain couples TRBV5-1 to TRBJ2-7; the D gene is possibly TRBD1 (5 bases). V lost 0 bases, J lost 4 bases, and 11 bases lay in between. This CDR3 is 14 amino acids long. Germline CDR1 and CDR2: SGHRS and YFSETQ. CDR3 in DNA: TGCGCCAGCAGCTTGGGGGGCCCCCCGTACGAGCAGTACTTC. It yields the protein CASSLGGPPYEQYF.

CDR3 loop: CASSFDRGLNGYTF. For the CDR3, the DNA is TGTGCCAGCAGTTTCGACAGGGGGCTCAATGGCTACACCTTC. The rearrangement uses TRBV6-6 and TRBJ1-2; 10 bases line up with TRBD1. V shed 4 bases, J shed 6 bases, and the junction held 5 bases outside the gene matches. CDR1 is MNHNY and CDR2 is SVGAGI in the germline V gene (reference sequence). The CDR3 runs 14 residues.

The rearrangement uses TRBV27 and TRBJ2-6; D is unclear. Trimming cost V 3 bases and J 6 bases, with 12 bases left between them. This CDR3 contains 15 residues. Germline V gene lookup returns CDR1 MNHEY and CDR2 SMNVEV (reference sequence). In DNA, the CDR3 is TGTGCCAGCAGTTTTAAAGGTATTGAGGCCAACGTCCTGACTTTC. It encodes CASSFKGIEANVLTF.

The chain couples TRBV5-1 to TRBJ2-3; D unclear. CDR1 is SGHRS, CDR2 YFSETQ, per germline. The CDR3 extends over 14 amino acids. V was trimmed by 9 bases and J by 5 bases, leaving 19 bases between them. The CDR3 coding sequence is TGCGCCACCAATTGGGGTGGTGTACAAGATACGCAGTATTTT. It specifies CATNWGGVQDTQYF.

The V gene is TRBV7-8, the J gene TRBJ2-2; 7 bases are shared with TRBD1. Looked up from germline, CDR1 is SGHVS and CDR2 is FQNEAQ. The J segment lost 4 bases and the V segment lost 4 bases, leaving 0 bases of the junction unmatched. This CDR3 is built from 13 residues. The CDR3 region is CASSWTGTGELFF. CDR3 DNA sequence: TGTGCCAGCAGCTGGACAGGCACCGGGGAGCTGTTTTTT.

CDR3 in amino acids: CATAGTGRETQYF. CDR3 DNA: TGTGCCACCGCCGGGACAGGGCGAGAGACCCAGTACTTC. This sequence joins TRBV2 and TRBJ2-5; 9 nucleotides line up with TRBD1. The trim removed 10 bases at V and 4 bases at J, leaving 7 bases unmatched. Germline-derived CDR1 and CDR2 are SNHLY and FYNNEI. CDR3 length: 13 amino acids.

The gene calls are TRBV18 and TRBJ1-2; 7 nucleotides match TRBD1. The CDR3 has 12 amino acids. Germline V gives CDR1 KGHSH, CDR2 LQKENI. V dropped 6 bases and J dropped 8; count of bases not matched to a gene: 6. CDR3 residues: CASSGRGEGYTF. The DNA for the CDR3 is TGTGCCAGCTCGGGCAGGGGGGAAGGCTACACCTTC.

The CDR3 nucleotides read TGTGCCAGCAGCTTAGATAGCGGGGGAGATACGCAGTATTTT. This codes for CASSLDSGGDTQYF. This chain joins TRBV7-3 and TRBJ2-3, with 9 bases lining up with TRBD2. V was pared by 2 bases and J by 5 bases, with 2 bases of the junction left unmatched. Germline assignment: CDR1 SGHTA and CDR2 FQGTGA. The CDR3 contains 14 residues.